These T cell receptor beta chains were read from a single sample in a study of neurological immune-mediated disorders. In TCRdb, the 5' RACE reads were re-called with MiXCR into one record per CDR3 protein. The sample has tens of thousands of distinct CDR3 sequences, roughly 9.5% seen once. The specimen was PBMCs. These receptors were collected from a man between 50 and 59 years old in good health. Each CDR3 is given with its conserved first and last residue. A D gene is named only where the DNA matches it firmly. Rows give clone size only sometimes, using once, few, many, or a class for an expanded clone.

NA	TRBJ2-5	many	TRBV9	CASSVAAGRSETQYF	TGTGCCAGCAGCGTAGCCGCGGGGAGGTCGGAGACCCAGTACTTC
TRBD2	TRBJ2-7	many	TRBV7-2	CASSLSGGAPYEQYF	TGTGCCAGCAGCTTAAGCGGGGGGGCTCCTTACGAGCAGTACTTC
TRBD1	TRBJ1-1	NA	TRBV6-6	CASSYSPGTGGTNTEAFF	TGTGCCAGCAGTTACTCCCCCGGGACAGGGGGCACGAACACTGAAGCTTTCTTT
NA	TRBJ1-5	many	TRBV2	CASSEWRASNQPQHF	TGTGCCAGCAGTGAGTGGAGGGCTAGCAATCAGCCCCAGCATTTT
TRBD2	TRBJ2-1	few	TRBV5-1	CASSLFGTSLNNEQFF	TGCGCCAGCAGCTTGTTCGGGACTAGCCTTAACAATGAGCAGTTCTTC
NA	TRBJ2-5	few	TRBV28	CASSLGGREETQYF	TGTGCCAGCAGTTTAGGAGGCAGGGAAGAGACCCAGTACTTC
TRBD2	TRBJ2-2	many	TRBV7-8	CASSLRRENVGELFF	TGTGCCAGCAGCTTGAGGCGGGAGAATGTCGGGGAGCTGTTTTTT
TRBD2	TRBJ2-3	many	TRBV7-9	CASPTPAGPTDTQYF	TGTGCCAGCCCAACCCCAGCGGGGCCCACAGATACGCAGTATTTT
NA	TRBJ2-7	many	TRBV5-6	CASSCQGVSGHTYEQYF	TGTGCCAGCAGCTGTCAAGGAGTAAGCGGGCATACCTACGAGCAGTACTTC
TRBD2	TRBJ2-1	many	TRBV4-1	CASSQSVLSREMANEQFF	TGCGCCAGCAGCCAATCGGTTTTGTCGCGGGAGATGGCGAATGAGCAGTTCTTC
TRBD1	TRBJ1-2	few	TRBV7-3	CASSYDRGNGYTF	TGTGCCAGCAGCTACGACAGGGGGAACGGCTACACCTTC
NA	TRBJ1-1	many	TRBV29-1	CSVKNREGNTEAFF	TGCAGCGTTAAAAACAGGGAGGGGAACACTGAAGCTTTCTTT
NA	TRBJ2-7	many	TRBV28	CASSPWGGGEDEQYF	TGTGCCAGCAGCCCCTGGGGAGGAGGGGAGGACGAGCAGTACTTC
NA	TRBJ2-4	many	TRBV20-1	CSGNNPERGTKNIQYF	TGCAGTGGGAACAACCCAGAGAGGGGTACCAAAAACATTCAGTACTTC
NA	TRBJ2-5	many	TRBV7-2	CASQGGGRETQYF	TGTGCCAGCCAGGGCGGTGGACGGGAGACCCAGTACTTC
TRBD1	TRBJ2-7	many	TRBV4-2	CASSQSPGQGVYEQYF	TGTGCCAGCAGCCAGTCACCGGGACAGGGAGTGTACGAGCAGTACTTC
TRBD2	TRBJ2-7	many	TRBV5-1	CASSFQAGGSRIYEQYF	TGCGCCAGCAGCTTCCAAGCGGGAGGGTCTAGGATCTACGAGCAGTACTTC
NA	TRBJ2-1	many	TRBV25-1	CAGFQGNEQFF	TGTGCCGGATTCCAGGGCAATGAGCAGTTCTTC
TRBD1	TRBJ2-7	many	TRBV18	CASSPYLGTGKDEQYF	TGTGCCAGCTCACCATACCTTGGGACAGGGAAAGACGAGCAGTACTTC
TRBD2	TRBJ2-1	many	TRBV12-3/TRBV12-4	CASSPRGDSYNEQFF	TGTGCCAGCAGTCCGCGGGGGGACTCCTACAATGAGCAGTTCTTC
NA	TRBJ2-5	many	TRBV12-3/TRBV12-4	CASSLSAGSQTQYF	TGTGCCAGCAGTTTAAGCGCAGGGTCCCAGACCCAGTACTTC
TRBD2	TRBJ2-7	many	TRBV7-2	CASSRTSGTYEQYF	TGTGCCAGCAGCCGGACTAGCGGTACCTACGAGCAGTACTTC
NA	TRBJ2-1	many	TRBV7-2	CASSLASYEQFF	TGTGCCAGCAGCTTAGCGAGTTATGAGCAGTTCTTC
NA	TRBJ1-5	many	TRBV7-2	CASSLMAGKSNQPQHF	TGTGCCAGCAGCTTAATGGCAGGGAAGAGCAATCAGCCCCAGCATTTT
TRBD2	TRBJ2-7	many	TRBV5-1	CASSLEGLTSYEQYF	TGCGCCAGCAGCTTGGAGGGACTAACTTCCTACGAGCAGTACTTC
TRBD2	TRBJ2-3	few	TRBV6-4	CASSDLTSGRNTQYF	TGTGCCAGCAGTGACTTGACTAGCGGGAGAAATACGCAGTATTTT
NA	TRBJ1-1	many	TRBV12-3/TRBV12-4	CASTLGLNTEAFF	TGTGCCAGCACCCTAGGATTGAACACTGAAGCTTTCTTT
TRBD2	TRBJ2-7	NA	TRBV28	CASSTEGGLYEQYF	TGTGCCAGCAGTACGGAGGGAGGGCTTTACGAGCAGTACTTC
NA	TRBJ2-7	many	TRBV7-9	CASSPLRGGAYEQYF	TGTGCCAGCAGCCCTCTAAGGGGGGGCGCCTACGAGCAGTACTTC
NA	TRBJ1-5	many	TRBV5-1	CASSLDPGGGQPQHF	TGCGCCAGCAGCTTGGATCCTGGGGGCGGACAGCCCCAGCATTTT
NA	TRBJ2-7	many	TRBV5-1	CASRAISSSYEQYF	TGCGCCAGCAGGGCAATTTCCAGCTCCTACGAGCAGTACTTC
NA	TRBJ1-5	many	TRBV6-2/TRBV6-3	CASGGQGTRNQPQHF	TGTGCCAGCGGTGGCCAGGGGACAAGGAATCAGCCCCAGCATTTT
NA	TRBJ2-6	many	TRBV18	CASSPPPANGANVLTF	TGTGCCAGCTCACCACCCCCAGCTAATGGGGCCAACGTCCTGACTTTC
TRBD1	TRBJ1-1	many	TRBV5-5	CASSPTGDTEAFF	TGTGCCAGCAGCCCCACAGGGGACACTGAAGCTTTCTTT
NA	TRBJ2-7	many	TRBV29-1	CSAGSGAGSYEQYF	TGCAGCGCCGGATCGGGGGCGGGGTCCTACGAGCAGTACTTC
NA	TRBJ1-1	many	TRBV12-3/TRBV12-4	CASSFMENTEAFF	TGTGCCAGCAGTTTTATGGAGAACACTGAAGCTTTCTTT
NA	TRBJ1-2	many	TRBV20-1	CSAMRDNYGYTF	TGCAGTGCTATGAGGGATAACTATGGCTACACCTTC
NA	TRBJ1-1	few	TRBV20-1	CSAPDRMNTEAFF	TGCAGTGCTCCGGACAGAATGAACACTGAAGCTTTCTTT
TRBD1	TRBJ1-2	many	TRBV3-1	CASSQAPTSTGSGYTF	TGTGCCAGCAGCCAAGCTCCGACTTCGACAGGGAGCGGCTACACCTTC
NA	TRBJ2-1	many	TRBV5-1	CASSLTGTLAQQFF	TGCGCCAGCAGCCTCACCGGGACTCTAGCGCAGCAGTTCTTC
NA	TRBJ2-7	many	TRBV7-6	CASSLAPGPYEQYF	TGTGCCAGCAGCTTAGCTCCGGGCCCCTACGAGCAGTACTTC
TRBD1	TRBJ1-5	many	TRBV7-9	CASSLGQVGNQPQHF	TGTGCCAGCAGCTTGGGACAGGTGGGGAATCAGCCCCAGCATTTT
NA	TRBJ2-7	many	TRBV28	CVSSPTYEQYF	TGTGTCAGCTCACCCACCTACGAGCAGTACTTC
NA	TRBJ1-6	many	TRBV2	CASRPNNSPLHF	TGTGCCAGCAGGCCGAATAATTCACCCCTCCACTTT
NA	TRBJ2-3	many	TRBV14	CASSQDPPPKDTQYF	TGTGCCAGCAGCCAAGACCCCCCTCCAAAAGATACGCAGTATTTT
TRBD1	TRBJ1-2	many	TRBV7-2	CASSLTGGPDYGYTF	TGTGCCAGCAGCTTGACAGGGGGCCCGGACTATGGCTACACCTTC
TRBD1	TRBJ2-2	many	TRBV2	CASRTGQGNTGELFF	TGTGCCAGCAGGACCGGACAGGGTAACACCGGGGAGCTGTTTTTT